Each of the 13 T cell receptor beta chains below was sequenced from the same sample in a study of cytomegalovirus exposure and HLA in healthy donors. Sequencing was performed with immunoSEQ multiplex PCR; in TCRdb, only in-frame clones are kept and a portion is missing. The profile covers around 160,000 clones, with less than 95% appearing a single time and around 2.7% taken by the ten largest. The sequenced sample consisted of PBMCs. The receptors shown here come from a woman under 30 in good health and CMV-seropositive.

The V gene is TRBV10-3, the J gene TRBJ2-7; tentative D call: TRBD1 (7 bases). CDR3 length: 12 amino acids. Per the germline V gene, CDR1 is ENHRY and CDR2 is SYGVKD. V dropped 11 bases and J dropped 2 bases, with 13 bases sitting between them. This CDR3 reads CAAGQRPYEQYF. The DNA of the CDR3 is TGTGCCGCGGGACAGCGCCCCTACGAGCAGTACTTC.

The genes are TRBV7-9 and TRBJ1-2; weak D call: TRBD1 (6 bases). Trimming pared 4 bases from V and 4 bases from J, leaving 19 bases between. Germline loops: CDR1 SEHNR, CDR2 FQNEAQ (reference sequence). CDR3 size: 16 residues. Here the CDR3 reads CASSSSSGQTPYGYTF. CDR3 DNA sequence: TGTGCCAGCAGCTCATCATCCGGACAGACTCCCTATGGCTACACCTTC. The whole variable domain, remainder taken from reference TRBV7-9 and TRBJ1-2, is DTGVSQNPRHKITKRGQNVTFRCDPISEHNRLYWYRQTLGQGPEFLTYFQNEAQLEKSRLLSDRFSAERPKGSFSTLEIQRTEQGDSAMYLCASSSSSGQTPYGYTFGSGTRLTVV.

The chain recombines TRBV12-5 with TRBJ2-3; 10 bases are shared with TRBD2. The germline V gene encodes CDR1 LGHNT and CDR2 FRNRAP. This CDR3 spans 14 amino acids. Germline trimming cut 6 bases from V and 4 bases from J; bases unmatched to any gene: 4. For the CDR3, the DNA is TGTGCTAGTGGAGCTAGCGGGAGCGCAGATACGCAGTATTTT. Translating it yields CASGASGSADTQYF.

The chain combines TRBV30 with TRBJ1-2, with D tentatively TRBD1 (5 bases). Germline values: CDR1 GTSNPN, CDR2 SVGIG (reference sequence). V was clipped by 2 bases and J by 4 bases, with 14 bases between them. The CDR3 is 14 residues long. The DNA of the CDR3 is TGTGCCTGGAGTTTTTCCAGGGTCTCCTATGGCTACACCTTC. It specifies CAWSFSRVSYGYTF.

J is TRBJ2-7 and V is TRBV19, with 11 bases identical to TRBD2. The CDR3 spans 16 residues. Looked up from germline, CDR1 is LNHDA and CDR2 is SQIVND (reference sequence). V lost 6 bases, J lost 3 bases, and 10 bases stayed unmatched. The CDR3 reads CASSHSSGTSGYEQYF. The CDR3 DNA reads TGTGCCAGTAGCCATTCATCCGGGACTAGCGGCTACGAGCAGTACTTC.

The V gene is TRBV9, the J gene TRBJ2-2, with TRBD2 identical over 9 bases. Per the germline V gene, CDR1 is SGDLS and CDR2 is YYNGEE. V lost 4 bases and J lost 7; bases outside the gene matches: 8. The CDR3 has 15 amino acids. The CDR3 is CASSSTSGFGGELFF. The CDR3 DNA follows: TGTGCCAGCAGCTCGACTAGCGGATTTGGCGGGGAGCTGTTTTTT.

This clone appeared a single time. This chain connects TRBV6-5 to TRBJ2-7, with D perhaps matching TRBD1 (7 bases). The ends were cut back, 2 bases at V and 5 bases at J, with 13 bases in the middle. The germline V gene encodes CDR1 MNHEY and CDR2 SVGAGI. CDR3 size: 14 residues. In DNA, the CDR3 is TGTGCCAGCAGTTACCAGGGGGTAGCGGACGAGCAGTACTTC. This gives the protein CASSYQGVADEQYF.

J is TRBJ1-1 and V is TRBV28; the D is unclear. Germline-derived CDR1 and CDR2 are MDHEN and SYDVKM. CDR3 length: 13 amino acids. Trimming removed 2 bases from V and 5 bases from J, with 9 bases in between. CDR3 sequence reads: CASSLGRRTEAFF. The CDR3 coding sequence is TGTGCCAGCAGTTTAGGGCGTCGGACTGAAGCTTTCTTT. Combining the CDR3 with reference TRBV28 and TRBJ1-1 gives the whole variable domain DVKVTQSSRYLVKRTGEKVFLECVQDMDHENMFWYRQDPGLGLRLIYFSYDVKMKEKGDIPEGYSVSREKKERFSLILESASTNQTSMYLCASSLGRRTEAFFGQGTRLTVV.

The chain links TRBV5-6 to TRBJ2-7, with 12 positions matching TRBD2. CDR3 length: 13 residues. The J segment lost 6 bases and the V segment lost 7 bases, leaving 5 bases of the junction unmatched. Per germline, CDR1 SGHDT and CDR2 YYEEEE. For the CDR3, the DNA is TGTGCCAGCTCAGGACTAGCGGGGAGCGAGCAGTACTTC. Amino acid sequence: CASSGLAGSEQYF.

This chain joins TRBV6-5 and TRBJ2-1; D perhaps matches TRBD2 (5 bases). Germline CDR1 and CDR2: MNHEY and SVGAGI. V was pared by 0 bases and J by 0 bases, with 9 bases between. This CDR3 contains 16 residues. The CDR3 region is CASSYSASSSYNEQFF. DNA for the CDR3: TGTGCCAGCAGTTACTCGGCTAGCAGCTCCTACAATGAGCAGTTCTTC.

The CDR3 DNA follows: TGTGCCAGCAGCGGCGGGACTAGCGGGGGGCAAGAGACCCAGTACTTC. Protein: CASSGGTSGGQETQYF. This sequence joins TRBV7-9 and TRBJ2-5, with 15 bases aligning to TRBD2. V gave up 5 bases and J gave up 2 bases; unmatched junction bases: 3. Germline V CDR1 and CDR2: SEHNR, FQNEAQ (reference sequence). The CDR3 runs to 16 residues.

V gene TRBV27 combines with J gene TRBJ1-2; TRBD1 matches 7 bases. The CDR3 has 14 residues. V was pared by 5 bases and J by 4 bases, with 7 bases of the junction left unmatched. Looked up from germline, CDR1 is MNHEY and CDR2 is SMNVEV (reference sequence). CDR3 in DNA: TGTGCCAGCAGTGGACAGGCCTTAGGCTATGGCTACACCTTC. Its protein product is CASSGQALGYGYTF.

The rearrangement joins TRBV6-6 to TRBJ2-6; 7 bases map to TRBD1. Germline-derived CDR1 and CDR2 are MNHNY and SVGAGI (reference sequence). Trimming removed 0 bases from V and 1 base from J; junction bases left unmatched: 0. The CDR3 covers 16 residues. DNA of the CDR3: TGTGCCAGCAGTTACTCACAGGGGTCTGGGGCCAACGTCCTGACTTTC. Its protein is CASSYSQGSGANVLTF.